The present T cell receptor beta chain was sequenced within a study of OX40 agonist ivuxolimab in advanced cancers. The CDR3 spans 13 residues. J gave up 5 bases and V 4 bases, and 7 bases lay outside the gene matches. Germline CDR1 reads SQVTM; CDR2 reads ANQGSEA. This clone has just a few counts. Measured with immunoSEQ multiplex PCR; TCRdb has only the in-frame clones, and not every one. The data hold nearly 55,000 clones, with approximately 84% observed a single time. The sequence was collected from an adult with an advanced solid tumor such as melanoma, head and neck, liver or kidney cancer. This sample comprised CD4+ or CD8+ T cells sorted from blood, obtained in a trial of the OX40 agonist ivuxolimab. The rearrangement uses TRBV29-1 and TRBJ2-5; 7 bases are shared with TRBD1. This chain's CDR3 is CSVGSDRDETQYF. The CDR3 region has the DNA TGCAGCGTTGGATCTGACAGGGATGAGACCCAGTACTTC.